Sequencing of this T cell receptor beta chain was carried out in a study of patients and donors after allogeneic stem cell transplantation. This clonotype has at least ten counts. TCRdb reprocessed the RT-PCR reads with MiXCR, giving one entry per CDR3 protein. The sample carries about 960,000 distinct CDR3 sequences, over 15% recorded once. Germline V gene data show CDR1 as MDHEN and CDR2 as SYDVKM. Trimming left V 3 bases short and J 7 bases short, with 16 bases between. The CDR3 extends over 15 amino acids. The sequence derives from a human donor who was either an allogeneic HSCT recipient or a stem cell or donor lymphocyte infusion donor (not recorded which). It is not recorded whose cells these are; they may come from a transplant donor. The chain couples TRBV28 to TRBJ2-1; possibly TRBD2 for D (6 bases). The sequencing sample was made of blood, either unsorted or a sorted T cell fraction (not recorded which). CDR3 residues: CASSFIGGVGNEQFF. The CDR3 region has the DNA TGTGCCAGCAGTTTCATCGGGGGAGTGGGAAATGAGCAGTTCTTC.